These T cell receptor beta chains were read from a single sample in a study of T cells in Graves' hyperthyroidism and ophthalmopathy. TCRdb fed the multiplex PCR reads into MiXCR, producing one record per CDR3 protein. The sample yields about 270,000 distinct CDR3 sequences, roughly 22% seen once. Material for sequencing was blood. The receptor set was obtained from a man aged 30 to 39 with Graves' ophthalmopathy. Each CDR3 is given with its conserved first and last residue. The order of the fields is CDR3 DNA, CDR3 protein, J gene, D gene, CDR3 length, clone size, V gene. The D gene is left open where the match is weak. The size field is filled for only some rows; it gives once, few, many or a size class.

TGTGCCAGTAGTATAGATTTCAGCCTGGTAAACGCTGAAGCTTTCTTT | CASSIDFSLVNAEAFF | TRBJ1-1 | . | 16 | . | TRBV19
TGCAGCGCCGAGTGGGCTAACGAGCAGTACTTC | CSAEWANEQYF | TRBJ2-7 | . | 11 | . | TRBV29-1
TGCAGTGCTATTGGGCTAGCGGGATTCTGGACCCAGTACTTC | CSAIGLAGFWTQYF | TRBJ2-5 | TRBD2 | 14 | . | TRBV20-1
TGTGCCGCTTGGACTAGCGGGAGTTACGAGCAGTACTTC | CAAWTSGSYEQYF | TRBJ2-7 | TRBD2 | 13 | few | TRBV6-2/TRBV6-3
TGTGCCAGCAGTTCAAACACCGGGGAGCTGTTTTTT | CASSSNTGELFF | TRBJ2-2 | . | 12 | many | TRBV12-3/TRBV12-4
TGTGCCAGCAGCCGCTCCCAAGACAGATACGAGCAGTACTTC | CASSRSQDRYEQYF | TRBJ2-7 | . | 14 | few | TRBV7-2
TGTGCCAGCACGAACCGTCTAGTATCCCGCACAGATACGCAGTATTTT | CASTNRLVSRTDTQYF | TRBJ2-3 | . | 16 | few | TRBV12-3/TRBV12-4
TGCGCCAGCAGCCAAGATTGGTCAAACCGGGGAGGGCTGTTTTTT | CASSQDWSNRGGLFF | TRBJ2-2 | . | 15 | . | TRBV4-1
TGTGCCAGCAGCCAAGGTTTAACCTATAATTCACCCCTCCACTTT | CASSQGLTYNSPLHF | TRBJ1-6 | . | 15 | . | TRBV3-1
TGCAGCGCATTTACTAGCGGGAGGGCCAATGAGCAGTTCTTC | CSAFTSGRANEQFF | TRBJ2-1 | TRBD2 | 14 | many | TRBV20-1
TGTGCTAGTGGTTTGTCCTCGACAGGAGCGGCCCAGTACTTC | CASGLSSTGAAQYF | TRBJ2-5 | . | 14 | few | TRBV12-5
TGTGCCAGTTCACAGCCAAGTGGCGAGCAGTACTTC | CASSQPSGEQYF | TRBJ2-7 | . | 12 | . | TRBV6-1
TGTGCCAGCAGCCGAGCTAGCGGCCAAGAGACCCAGTACTTC | CASSRASGQETQYF | TRBJ2-5 | TRBD2 | 14 | few | TRBV11-3
TGTGCCAGCACCACCTTGGACAGGGGGAATGAAGCTTTCTTT | CASTTLDRGNEAFF | TRBJ1-1 | TRBD1 | 14 | . | TRBV6-1
TGTGCCAGCTCAAGATCAGCGGGAGTCGGGGATGAGCAGTTCTTC | CASSRSAGVGDEQFF | TRBJ2-1 | TRBD2 | 15 | many | TRBV18
TGCGCCAGCAGCTTGGGACAAGGCCAGGATCGATCACCAAACACCATATATTTT | CASSLGQGQDRSPNTIYF | TRBJ1-3 | . | 18 | . | TRBV5-1
TGTGCCAGCAGCCAGCCGGGACCTAAACCGGAGCAGTTCTTC | CASSQPGPKPEQFF | TRBJ2-1 | . | 14 | . | TRBV14
TGTGCCAGCAGCAAAGTAGTGGGGGCGGGTGGGGCCAACGTCCTGACTTTC | CASSKVVGAGGANVLTF | TRBJ2-6 | . | 17 | few | TRBV11-3
TGTGCCAGCACGAGAACTAGCGGGAGAATAGATACGCAGTATTTT | CASTRTSGRIDTQYF | TRBJ2-3 | TRBD2 | 15 | few | TRBV14
TGTGCCACCAGTGACCTACGGACAGGGCACAATGAGCAGTTCTTC | CATSDLRTGHNEQFF | TRBJ2-1 | TRBD1 | 15 | few | TRBV24-1
TGTGCCAGCATTAGGGGGGTCTACGAGCAGTACTTC | CASIRGVYEQYF | TRBJ2-7 | . | 12 | many | TRBV6-5
TGTGCCAGTAGTATAGTGAGGGGGACTAGCGGGACAGATACGCAGTATTTT | CASSIVRGTSGTDTQYF | TRBJ2-3 | TRBD2 | 17 | . | TRBV19
TGTGCCAGCAGCGTAGAATGGTCAGCGGGAGTAGATACGCAGTATTTT | CASSVEWSAGVDTQYF | TRBJ2-3 | TRBD2 | 16 | few | TRBV9